This T cell receptor beta chain originates from a study of blood T cell repertoires in COVID-19. Measured with immunoSEQ multiplex PCR; TCRdb has only the in-frame clones, and not every one. This sample has more than 20,000 clones; 85% to 90% occur once, and the top ten carry roughly 1.7%. CDR1 and CDR2 from the germline V gene are MNHEY and SMNVEV (reference sequence). The CDR3 extends over 14 amino acids. Trimming shortened V by 7 bases and J by 6 bases, and 18 bases separated the two germline ends. The receptor's source is a woman aged 55 to 70 with active COVID-19. V and J are TRBV27 and TRBJ1-2; the D gene is possibly TRBD1 (5 bases). Sequencing was done on a sample of peripheral blood. CDR3 protein: CASKYFDSSHGYTF. The CDR3 bases are TGTGCCAGCAAATATTTTGACAGTTCGCATGGCTACACCTTC.